The 2 T cell receptor beta chains presented below share a single source sample, sequenced in a study of response to subunit inactivated influenza vaccine (dated by TCRdb to about 2018). Libraries were made using RT-PCR. This sample was sequenced with an Illumina HiSeq 2500. Through fastp at Q25 and MiXCR, TCRdb rebuilt clones from the public reads, retaining in-frame beta chains. Duplicate CDR3 protein sequences are folded into a single record with the most common DNA and genes. A total of 530,000 or so distinct CDR3 sequences appear in this sample, about an eighth of them only once. More than 8.5% of the sample comes from the top ten. This specimen was PBMCs from blood, taken on the day of vaccination. The receptors were gathered from a man between 45 and 60 years old who received an inactivated influenza vaccine. Donor details come from another sample of the same person, matched by shared clones.

This clonotype was seen a handful of times. The chain joins TRBV7-2 to TRBJ2-5, with D hard to call. The germline V gene encodes CDR1 SGHTA and CDR2 FQGNSA. Deletions cut 1 base from V and 3 bases from J, with 15 bases between. This CDR3 is built from 16 residues. CDR3 nucleotide sequence: TGTGCCAGCAGCTTAGTCGGCTACTCTAATAAAGAGACCCAGTACTTC. Residues: CASSLVGYSNKETQYF. Using reference TRBV7-2 and TRBJ2-5 for the parts outside the CDR3, the full variable domain is GAGVSQSPSNKVTEKGKDVELRCDPISGHTALYWYRQSLGQGLEFLIYFQGNSAPDKSGLPSDRFSAERTGGSVSTLTIQRTQQEDSAVYLCASSLVGYSNKETQYFGPGTRLLVL.

This clonotype occurred many times. The V call is TRBV29-1, the J call TRBJ2-5; possible D gene TRBD1, 5 bases. The ends were cut back, 5 bases at V and 4 bases at J, with 8 bases in the middle. The CDR3 length is 11 residues. Germline assignment: CDR1 SQVTM and CDR2 ANQGSEA. The CDR3 nucleotides are TGCAGCGTTCGAAGGGGAGAGACCCAGTACTTC. It specifies CSVRRGETQYF. Looking up the rest from reference TRBV29-1 and TRBJ2-5 gives the full variable domain: SAVISQKPSRDICQRGTSLTIQCQVDSQVTMMFWYRQQPGQSLTLIATANQGSEATYESGFVIDKFPISRPNLTFSTLTVSNMSPEDSSIYLCSVRRGETQYFGPGTRLLVL.